Listed below are T cell receptor beta chains from one sample, sequenced in a study of cytomegalovirus exposure and HLA in healthy donors. The protocol was immunoSEQ multiplex PCR, while the TCRdb copy is restricted to in-frame clones and leaves out a portion. The sample includes 150,000 to 200,000 clones, approximately 70% of them seen just once. Sequencing used PBMCs. These receptors were collected from a middle-aged woman in good health and CMV-seropositive. The CDR3 runs from the conserved cysteine through the conserved F or W. Each record gives: CDR3 length, J gene, V gene, CDR3 protein.

len: 16; j_gene: TRBJ1-3; v_gene: TRBV7-8; CDR3aa: CASSLGIQASGNTIYF
len: 14; j_gene: TRBJ2-3; v_gene: TRBV6-1; CDR3aa: CASSGWQVGDTQYF
len: 15; j_gene: TRBJ2-3; v_gene: TRBV6-5; CDR3aa: CASSLDQRGTDTQYF
len: 15; j_gene: TRBJ1-1; v_gene: TRBV19; CDR3aa: CASSSLEGAGTEAFF
len: 15; j_gene: TRBJ1-5; v_gene: TRBV2; CDR3aa: CASSERQGGNQPQHF
len: 13; j_gene: -; v_gene: TRBV5-6; CDR3aa: CAVGYTSTDTQHF
len: 15; j_gene: TRBJ1-2; v_gene: TRBV6-5; CDR3aa: CASSSWKSRVGGYTF
len: 17; j_gene: TRBJ2-6; v_gene: TRBV19; CDR3aa: CASSIWGQVSGANVLTF
len: 16; j_gene: TRBJ1-1; v_gene: TRBV5-1; CDR3aa: CASSFRPGTGNTEAFF
len: 13; j_gene: TRBJ2-5; v_gene: TRBV4-2; CDR3aa: CASSQRAGETQYF
len: 14; j_gene: TRBJ2-7; v_gene: TRBV14; CDR3aa: CASAWSFDVGEQYF
len: 14; j_gene: TRBJ1-4; v_gene: TRBV2; CDR3aa: CASIRDATNEKLFF
len: 14; j_gene: TRBJ1-5; v_gene: TRBV29-1; CDR3aa: CSVTEGAVDQPQHF
len: 14; j_gene: TRBJ1-2; v_gene: TRBV28; CDR3aa: CASSGGDRVRGYTF
len: 15; j_gene: TRBJ1-3; v_gene: TRBV28; CDR3aa: CASSLEGSAGNTIYF
len: 14; j_gene: TRBJ1-2; v_gene: TRBV6-1; CDR3aa: CASSETGTNYGYTF
len: 16; j_gene: TRBJ2-3; v_gene: TRBV6-5; CDR3aa: CASSYSGLEGTDTQYF
len: 15; j_gene: TRBJ2-2; v_gene: TRBV5-4; CDR3aa: CASSYPTGNTGELFF
len: 14; j_gene: TRBJ2-2; v_gene: TRBV6-5; CDR3aa: CATKLGLDPGELFF
len: 12; j_gene: TRBJ2-7; v_gene: TRBV9; CDR3aa: CASSGLAGEQYF
len: 14; j_gene: TRBJ2-1; v_gene: TRBV29-1; CDR3aa: CSVEDYEKSNEQFF
len: 18; j_gene: TRBJ2-3; v_gene: TRBV23-1; CDR3aa: CASSQFLGSGGLTDTQYF
len: 14; j_gene: TRBJ2-7; v_gene: TRBV29-1; CDR3aa: CSGVGGDGYYEQYF
len: 14; j_gene: TRBJ1-2; v_gene: TRBV6-5; CDR3aa: CASSTTGTNYGYTF
len: 18; j_gene: TRBJ1-4; v_gene: TRBV18; CDR3aa: CASSTQRQGQGTNEKLFF
len: 16; j_gene: TRBJ2-3; v_gene: TRBV11-2; CDR3aa: CASSFTSGGGTDTQYF
len: 15; j_gene: TRBJ2-7; v_gene: TRBV7-6; CDR3aa: CASSLDASGAYEQYF
len: 15; j_gene: TRBJ2-7; v_gene: TRBV7-9; CDR3aa: CASSLSVTGSHEQYF
len: 13; j_gene: TRBJ2-5; v_gene: TRBV7-3; CDR3aa: CASSVGQKETQYF
len: 15; j_gene: TRBJ1-3; v_gene: TRBV7-2; CDR3aa: CASTIDAGLGNTIYF
len: 16; j_gene: TRBJ2-1; v_gene: TRBV27; CDR3aa: CASSGTSGSSYNEQFF
len: 16; j_gene: TRBJ2-6; v_gene: TRBV4-1; CDR3aa: CASSQDFPSGANVLTF
len: 11; j_gene: TRBJ2-7; v_gene: TRBV11-3; CDR3aa: CVSSLGDEQYF
len: 16; j_gene: TRBJ2-6; v_gene: TRBV27; CDR3aa: CASSRTSSYGANVLTF
len: 14; j_gene: TRBJ2-7; v_gene: TRBV19; CDR3aa: CAVGLGGPSYEQYF
len: 13; j_gene: TRBJ2-7; v_gene: TRBV5-6; CDR3aa: CASSLKTDYEQYF
len: 14; j_gene: TRBJ2-7; v_gene: TRBV27; CDR3aa: CASSTTGGSYEQYF
len: 15; j_gene: TRBJ1-2; v_gene: TRBV19; CDR3aa: CASTTGTGSSYGYTF
len: 16; j_gene: TRBJ1-4; v_gene: TRBV4-3; CDR3aa: CASSHYRDRGFGELFF
len: 14; j_gene: TRBJ2-7; v_gene: TRBV10-3; CDR3aa: CAISDPTGDYEQYF
len: 14; j_gene: TRBJ2-3; v_gene: TRBV7-2; CDR3aa: CASSPFALTDTQYF
len: 16; j_gene: TRBJ2-3; v_gene: TRBV4-2; CDR3aa: CASSQGLRKPTDTQYF
len: 14; j_gene: TRBJ1-1; v_gene: TRBV6-5; CDR3aa: CASSYVGGGTEAFF
len: 15; j_gene: TRBJ2-1; v_gene: TRBV9; CDR3aa: CASSVVGVPYNEQFF
len: 16; j_gene: TRBJ2-7; v_gene: TRBV28; CDR3aa: CASSPRQGRLPYEQYF
len: 13; j_gene: TRBJ1-1; v_gene: TRBV6-5; CDR3aa: CASKAGPNTEAFF
len: 12; j_gene: TRBJ1-2; v_gene: TRBV7-9; CDR3aa: CASTVQRAGYTF
len: 13; j_gene: TRBJ2-1; v_gene: TRBV18; CDR3aa: CASSPLPYNEQFF
len: 15; j_gene: TRBJ2-1; v_gene: TRBV9; CDR3aa: CASSVVGTGVFEQFF
len: 16; j_gene: TRBJ2-1; v_gene: TRBV5-6; CDR3aa: CASSLVWRGGDNEQFF
len: 13; j_gene: TRBJ2-5; v_gene: TRBV7-6; CDR3aa: CASSRGRQETQYF
len: 16; j_gene: TRBJ2-2; v_gene: TRBV7-2; CDR3aa: CASTRQLPRDTGELFF
len: 16; j_gene: TRBJ2-7; v_gene: TRBV6-6; CDR3aa: CASSYPSGQGGGEQYF
len: 13; j_gene: TRBJ1-1; v_gene: TRBV7-2; CDR3aa: CASSLRQSKMAFF